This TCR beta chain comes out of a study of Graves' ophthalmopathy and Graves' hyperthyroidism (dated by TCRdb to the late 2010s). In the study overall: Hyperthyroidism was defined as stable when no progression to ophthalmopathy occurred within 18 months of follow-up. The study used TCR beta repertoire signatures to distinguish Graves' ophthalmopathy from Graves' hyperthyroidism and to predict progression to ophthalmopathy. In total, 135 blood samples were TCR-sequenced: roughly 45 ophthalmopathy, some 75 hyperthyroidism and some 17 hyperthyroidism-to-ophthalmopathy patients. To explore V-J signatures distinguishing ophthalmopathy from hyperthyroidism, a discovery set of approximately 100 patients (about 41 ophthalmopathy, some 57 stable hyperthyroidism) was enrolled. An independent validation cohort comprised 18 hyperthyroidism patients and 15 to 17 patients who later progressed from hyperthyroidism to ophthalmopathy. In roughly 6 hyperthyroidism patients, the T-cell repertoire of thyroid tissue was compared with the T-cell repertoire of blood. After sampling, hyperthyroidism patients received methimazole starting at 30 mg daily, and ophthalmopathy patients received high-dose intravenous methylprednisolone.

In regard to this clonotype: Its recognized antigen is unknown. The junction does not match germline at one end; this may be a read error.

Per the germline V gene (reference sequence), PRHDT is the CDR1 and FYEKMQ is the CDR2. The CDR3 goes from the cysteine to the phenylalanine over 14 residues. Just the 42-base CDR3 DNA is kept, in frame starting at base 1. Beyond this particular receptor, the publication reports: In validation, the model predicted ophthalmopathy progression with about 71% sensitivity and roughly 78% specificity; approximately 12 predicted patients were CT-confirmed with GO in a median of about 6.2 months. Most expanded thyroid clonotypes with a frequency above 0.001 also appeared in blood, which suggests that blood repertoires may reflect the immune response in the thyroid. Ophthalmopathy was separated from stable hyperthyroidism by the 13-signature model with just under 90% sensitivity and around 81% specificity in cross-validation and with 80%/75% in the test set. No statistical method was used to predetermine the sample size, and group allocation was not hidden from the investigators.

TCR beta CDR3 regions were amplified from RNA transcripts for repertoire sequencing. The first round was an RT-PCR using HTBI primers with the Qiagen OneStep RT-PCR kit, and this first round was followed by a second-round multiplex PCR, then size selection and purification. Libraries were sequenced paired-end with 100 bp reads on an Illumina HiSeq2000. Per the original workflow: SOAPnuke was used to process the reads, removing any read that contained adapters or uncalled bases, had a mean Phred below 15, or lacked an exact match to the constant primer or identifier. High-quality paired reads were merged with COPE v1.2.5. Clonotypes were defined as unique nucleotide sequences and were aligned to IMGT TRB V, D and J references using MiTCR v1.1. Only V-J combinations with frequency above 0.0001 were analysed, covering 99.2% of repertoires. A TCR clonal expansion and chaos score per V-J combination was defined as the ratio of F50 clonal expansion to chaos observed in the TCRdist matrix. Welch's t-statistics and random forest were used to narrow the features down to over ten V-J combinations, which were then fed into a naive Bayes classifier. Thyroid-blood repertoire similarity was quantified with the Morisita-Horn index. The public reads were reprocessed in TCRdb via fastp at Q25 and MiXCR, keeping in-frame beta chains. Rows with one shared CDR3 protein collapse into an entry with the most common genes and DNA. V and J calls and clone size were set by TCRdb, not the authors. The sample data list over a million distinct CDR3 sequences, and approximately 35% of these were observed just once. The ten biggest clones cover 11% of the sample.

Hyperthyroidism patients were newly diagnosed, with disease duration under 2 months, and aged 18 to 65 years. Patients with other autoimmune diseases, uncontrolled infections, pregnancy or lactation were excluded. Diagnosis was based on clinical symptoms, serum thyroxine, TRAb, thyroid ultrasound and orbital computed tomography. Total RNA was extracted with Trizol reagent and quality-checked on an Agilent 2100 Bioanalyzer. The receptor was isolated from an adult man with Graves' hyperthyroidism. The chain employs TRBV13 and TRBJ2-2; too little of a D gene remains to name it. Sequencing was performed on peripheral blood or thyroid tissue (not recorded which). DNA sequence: TGTGCCAGCAGCTTAGGCCGTCTGACCGTGGAGCTGTTTTTT. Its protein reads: CASSLGRLTVELFF.